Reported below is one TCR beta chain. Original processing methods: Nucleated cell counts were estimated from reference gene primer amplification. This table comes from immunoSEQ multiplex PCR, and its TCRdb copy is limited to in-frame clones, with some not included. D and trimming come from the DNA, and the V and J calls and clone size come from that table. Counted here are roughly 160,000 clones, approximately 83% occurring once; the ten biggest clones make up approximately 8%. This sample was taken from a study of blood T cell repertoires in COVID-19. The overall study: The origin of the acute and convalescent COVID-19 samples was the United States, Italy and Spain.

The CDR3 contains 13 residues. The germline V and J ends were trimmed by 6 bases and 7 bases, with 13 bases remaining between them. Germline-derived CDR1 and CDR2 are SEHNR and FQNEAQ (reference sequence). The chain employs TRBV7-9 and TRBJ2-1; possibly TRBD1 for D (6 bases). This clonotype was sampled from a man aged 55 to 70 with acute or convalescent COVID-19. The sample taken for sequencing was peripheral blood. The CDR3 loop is CASRWTVANEQFF. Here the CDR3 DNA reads TGTGCCAGCAGGTGGACAGTAGCTAATGAGCAGTTCTTC.